A single sample gave rise to the 26 T cell receptor beta chains below, sequenced in a study of brain T cells in children with intractable seizures. The method was immunoSEQ multiplex PCR; TCRdb's version includes in-frame clones alone and lacks a portion of them. Of 100,000 to 120,000 clones in the sample, around 94% were seen once. Sample: peripheral blood, taken at surgery. The receptors derive from a boy younger than two with hemimegalencephaly and intractable seizures.

The J gene is TRBJ2-1, the V gene TRBV4-1; the D gene could be TRBD1 or TRBD2 (6 bases each). Trimming cost V 0 bases and J 9 bases, with 12 bases left between them. The CDR3 extends over 14 amino acids. CDR1 and CDR2 (germline): MGHRA, YSYEKL. For the CDR3, the DNA is TGCGCCAGCAGCCAAGATCTGGGGGGCGGTGAGCAGTTCTTC. Amino acids: CASSQDLGGGEQFF.

V and J are TRBV28 and TRBJ2-7; TRBD2 aligns across 12 bases. The CDR3 loop spans 16 amino acids. J was trimmed by 5 bases and V by 2 bases; bases with no gene match: 7. The germline V gene encodes CDR1 MDHEN and CDR2 SYDVKM. The CDR3 spells CASSLVFGLAGNEQYF. The CDR3 nucleotides read TGTGCCAGCAGTTTAGTCTTCGGACTAGCGGGAAACGAGCAGTACTTC.

V and J are TRBV7-2 and TRBJ1-1, with TRBD1 as a possible D gene (5 bases). The CDR3 loop spans 15 amino acids. CDR1 is SGHTA and CDR2 is FQGNSA in the germline V gene. V gave up 1 base and J gave up 0 bases, with 9 bases separating them. The CDR3 reads CASSLGGSLNTEAFF. The CDR3 DNA reads TGTGCCAGCAGCTTAGGGGGGTCCCTGAACACTGAAGCTTTCTTT.

The chain employs TRBV7-8 and TRBJ1-6, with D uncertain. The V gene's germline CDR1 is SGHVS and CDR2 FQNEAQ. The V end was cut by 2 bases, the J end by 4 bases, with 9 bases between. CDR3 length equals 15 residues. This CDR3 is CASSLLGRYNSPLHF. CDR3 bases: TGTGCCAGCAGCTTATTAGGGCGGTATAATTCACCCCTCCACTTT.

The rearrangement uses TRBV18 and TRBJ2-1, with 8 positions matching TRBD1. Germline V gene lookup returns CDR1 KGHSH and CDR2 LQKENI. The V and J ends lost 3 bases and 4 bases, in that order; junction bases with no gene match: 5. The CDR3 runs 15 residues. The CDR3 DNA is TGTGCCAGCTCACCCAGGGGGCATACATACAATGAGCAGTTCTTC. It is translated as CASSPRGHTYNEQFF.

The genes are TRBV18 and TRBJ1-5; D is undetermined. The CDR3 has 13 residues. CDR1 KGHSH and CDR2 LQKENI come from the germline V gene. The V gene lost 1 base and the J gene lost 3 bases, with 4 bases spanning the gap. CDR3 nucleotides: TGTGCCAGCTCACCACAAAACAATCAGCCCCAGCATTTT. Translated: CASSPQNNQPQHF. The full variable domain, in which reference TRBV18 and TRBJ1-5 provide the parts outside the CDR3, is NAGVMQNPRHLVRRRGQEARLRCSPMKGHSHVYWYRQLPEEGLKFMVYLQKENIIDESGMPKERFSAEFPKEGPSILRIQQVVRGDSAAYFCASSPQNNQPQHFGDGTRLSIL.

This clone was seen only once. The chain uses TRBV19 and TRBJ2-7; weak D call: TRBD2 (5 bases). Per the germline V gene, CDR1 is LNHDA and CDR2 is SQIVND (reference sequence). V was shortened by 2 bases and J by 0 bases, with 8 bases between the two germline ends. The CDR3 runs 14 residues. The CDR3 DNA reads TGTGCCAGTAGTATACGGGGTTTCTCCTACGAGCAGTACTTC. It translates to CASSIRGFSYEQYF.

CDR3 amino acids: CASSFGGGETQYF. The CDR3 coding sequence is TGTGCCAGCAGTTTTGGGGGGGGCGAGACCCAGTACTTC. The V call is TRBV5-6, the J call TRBJ2-5; D is possibly TRBD2 (7 bases). This CDR3 is 13 amino acids long. The germline gives CDR1 SGHDT, CDR2 YYEEEE. V was shortened by 5 bases and J by 5 bases, with 13 bases between the two germline ends.

This chain connects TRBV5-4 to TRBJ2-5, with 11 bases lining up with TRBD2. V was pared by 4 bases and J by 5 bases, with 4 bases of the junction left unmatched. Looked up from germline, CDR1 is SGHNT and CDR2 is YYREEE (reference sequence). The CDR3 contains 14 residues. DNA of the CDR3: TGTGCCAGCAGCGCAGCTAGCGGGGGGGAGACCCAGTACTTC. Translated: CASSAASGGETQYF.

The chain joins TRBV7-6 to TRBJ2-1, with 7 nucleotides matching TRBD2. This CDR3 contains 15 residues. The V gene's germline CDR1 is SGHVS and CDR2 FNYEAQ. Trimming removed 2 bases from V and 4 bases from J; junction bases left unmatched: 5. The CDR3 region is CASSLRASGYNEQFF. The DNA for the CDR3 is TGTGCCAGCAGCTTAAGGGCTAGCGGTTACAATGAGCAGTTCTTC. The variable domain in full, completed from reference TRBV7-6 and TRBJ2-1, reads GAGVSQSPRYKVTKRGQDVALRCDPISGHVSLYWYRQALGQGPEFLTYFNYEAQQDKSGLPNDRFSAERPEGSISTLTIQRTEQRDSAMYRCASSLRASGYNEQFFGPGTRLTVL.

The rearrangement joins TRBV25-1 to TRBJ2-5, with D tentatively TRBD2 (6 bases). V shed 4 bases and J shed 5 bases, with 11 bases lying between them. Germline CDR1 reads MGHDK; CDR2 reads SYGVNS. CDR3 size: 13 residues. CDR3 sequence: CASSGAGRETQYF. CDR3 sequence (DNA): TGTGCCAGCAGTGGGGCGGGGAGGGAGACCCAGTACTTC.

The chain employs TRBV28 and TRBJ2-5, with 7 bases fitting TRBD1. Germline CDR1 reads MDHEN; CDR2 reads SYDVKM. The J segment lost 1 base and the V segment lost 6 bases, leaving 2 bases of the junction unmatched. The CDR3 is 13 amino acids. CDR3 sequence reads: CASSWDSQETQYF. Here the CDR3 DNA reads TGTGCCAGCAGCTGGGACAGCCAAGAGACCCAGTACTTC. Combining the CDR3 with reference TRBV28 and TRBJ2-5 gives the whole variable domain DVKVTQSSRYLVKRTGEKVFLECVQDMDHENMFWYRQDPGLGLRLIYFSYDVKMKEKGDIPEGYSVSREKKERFSLILESASTNQTSMYLCASSWDSQETQYFGPGTRLLVL.

A few counts support this clone. Within the sample, other DNA sequences also encode this same CDR3. CDR3 sequence: CASSLGYEQYF. CDR3 sequence (DNA): TGCGCCAGCAGCTTGGGTTACGAGCAGTACTTC. This rearrangement joins TRBV5-1 to TRBJ2-7; D is uncertain. V was trimmed by 0 bases and J by 4 bases, leaving 2 bases between them. The length of the CDR3 is 11 residues. CDR1 and CDR2 from the germline V gene are SGHRS and YFSETQ.

The rearrangement links TRBV18 to TRBJ1-2; TRBD1 matches at 9 bases. Germline loops: CDR1 KGHSH, CDR2 LQKENI. V shed 4 bases and J 6 bases; nucleotides not matched to a gene: 3. The CDR3 consists of 13 residues. CDR3 nucleotides: TGTGCCAGCTCACGCACAGGGGGCAATGGCTACACCTTC. This sequence encodes CASSRTGGNGYTF.

The chain combines TRBV20-1 with TRBJ2-5; D remains unclear. In germline, CDR1 is DFQATT, CDR2 SNEGSKA (reference sequence). Trimming left V 3 bases short and J 5 bases short, with 10 bases between. There are 12 residues in the CDR3. Here the CDR3 reads CSASTTGETQYF. CDR3 nucleotides: TGCAGTGCTAGTACTACGGGCGAGACCCAGTACTTC.

This clone is a singleton in its sample. This chain connects TRBV4-3 to TRBJ2-3; D tentatively reads TRBD1 or TRBD2 (6 bases each). The germline gives CDR1 LGHNA, CDR2 YSLEER. The germline V and J ends were trimmed by 0 bases and 5 bases, with 21 bases remaining between them. The CDR3 covers 18 residues. The CDR3 spells CASSQDHTPGGARDTQYF. The CDR3 nucleotides read TGCGCCAGCAGCCAAGATCACACCCCCGGGGGCGCGCGAGATACGCAGTATTTT.

The gene calls are TRBV7-2 and TRBJ2-7; 8 nucleotides agree with TRBD1. CDR1 is SGHTA and CDR2 is FQGNSA in the germline V gene. V lost 5 bases and J lost 3; bases outside the gene matches: 6. This CDR3 has 14 amino acids. The CDR3 is CASSLRTGYYEQYF. In DNA form, the CDR3 reads TGTGCCAGCAGCCTTCGGACAGGGTACTACGAGCAGTACTTC.

The sample holds one count of this clone. J is TRBJ1-2 and V is TRBV6-5; no clear D. This CDR3 has 13 residues. V gave up 6 bases and J gave up 5 bases, with 13 bases separating them. Germline V gene sequence: CDR1 MNHEY, CDR2 SVGAGI. CDR3 region: CASSFSGRYGYTF. CDR3 in DNA: TGTGCCAGCAGCTTCTCGGGGAGGTATGGCTACACCTTC.

The CDR3 DNA reads as TGTGCCAGCAGCCAGGGGACTAGCGGGAGCGGCGAGCAGTACTTC. Translation: CASSQGTSGSGEQYF. The genes are TRBV4-2 and TRBJ2-7; 14 nucleotides line up with TRBD2. The V segment lost 3 bases and the J segment 6 bases; nucleotides outside the gene matches: 4. This CDR3 spans 15 amino acids. Germline CDR1 LGHNA, CDR2 YNFKEQ.

This clone was seen a single time. This chain joins TRBV3-1 (or the pseudogene TRBV3-2) and TRBJ2-7, with D perhaps matching TRBD1 (6 bases). Trimming cost V 4 bases and J 4 bases, with 11 bases left between them. CDR1 is LGHDT, CDR2 YNNKEL, per germline (reference sequence). CDR3 length equals 13 residues. CDR3 in DNA: TGTGCCAGCAGCCCAGGACAGACATACGAGCAGTACTTC. Translation gives CASSPGQTYEQYF.

This chain connects TRBV28 to TRBJ2-5; tentative D call: TRBD2 (5 bases). V was cut by 4 bases and J by 5 bases, with 17 bases left in between. Germline V gives CDR1 MDHEN, CDR2 SYDVKM. The CDR3 runs to 15 residues. CDR3 nucleotide sequence: TGTGCCAGCAGTTCCTGGACCAATTCGGGGGAGACCCAGTACTTC. Amino acids: CASSSWTNSGETQYF.

The gene calls are TRBV28 and TRBJ2-3; 10 bases match TRBD2. The germline CDR1 and CDR2 sequences are MDHEN and SYDVKM. There are 16 residues in the CDR3. V lost 4 bases and J lost 0; bases outside the gene matches: 4. CDR3 loop: CASSSGLARSTDTQYF. In DNA, the CDR3 is TGTGCCAGCAGTTCGGGACTAGCGAGGAGCACAGATACGCAGTATTTT.

V is TRBV21-1 and J is TRBJ1-3. TRBV21-1 is designated a pseudogene. There are 15 residues in the CDR3. The CDR3 is CASRKGAVKGLTIYF. CDR3 DNA sequence: TGTGCCAGCAGGAAGGGTGCAGTTAAGGGACTAACCATATATTTT.

This rearrangement joins TRBV6-5 to TRBJ1-6; TRBD1 agrees at 9 bases. Germline V CDR1 and CDR2: MNHEY, SVGAGI. V shed 6 bases, J shed 11 bases, and the junction held 8 bases outside the gene matches. This CDR3 is built from 14 residues. The CDR3 region has the DNA TGTGCCAGCAGCTCCGACAGGGGGAGAACACCCCTCCACTTT. This sequence encodes CASSSDRGRTPLHF.

The chain couples TRBV28 to TRBJ1-1; TRBD1 matches at 10 bases. CDR1 is MDHEN and CDR2 is SYDVKM in the germline V gene. CDR3 size: 16 residues. V shed 5 bases, J shed 0 bases, and the junction held 6 bases outside the gene matches. Here the CDR3 reads CASSPRQGAMNTEAFF. The CDR3 DNA sequence: TGTGCCAGCAGTCCCCGACAGGGGGCTATGAACACTGAAGCTTTCTTT.

V is TRBV5-1 and J is TRBJ2-2; 10 bases line up with TRBD2. CDR1 is SGHRS, CDR2 YFSETQ, per germline. The CDR3 totals 17 residues. J was trimmed by 5 bases and V by 0 bases; bases with no gene match: 7. The CDR3 loop is CASSLALAGEGTGELFF. CDR3 nucleotides: TGCGCCAGCAGCTTGGCGCTAGCGGGAGAGGGAACCGGGGAGCTGTTTTTT.